The entry below describes one T cell receptor (beta chain). Its antigen remains unknown. The PCR had 60 Vbeta and 13 Jbeta primers. Repertoires were generated with immunoSEQ multiplex PCR, while TCRdb's copy carries only in-frame clones and drops some. This sample's table reports approximately 110,000 clones. These data belong to a study of cytomegalovirus exposure and HLA in healthy donors. Study context: Previous work identified 90 million to 130 million unique TCR beta sequences from around 170 million T cells.

Study-level findings and limits: A few of the chains that were CMV-associated were confirmed in vitro to be specific for CMV antigens. As was reported, the classifier diagnosed cytomegalovirus status with high specificity and sensitivity.

The origin of this receptor is a man between 18 and 29 years old in good health and CMV-seronegative. Sequenced sample: PBMCs.

The CDR3 DNA follows: TGTGCCAGCTCACCATTTTCCGGAAGCGGGCAGACCCAGTACTTC. This sequence encodes CASSPFSGSGQTQYF. The chain uses TRBV18 and TRBJ2-5; possibly TRBD2 for D (6 bases). Germline V gene data show CDR1 as KGHSH and CDR2 as LQKENI. The ends were cut back, 2 bases at V and 6 bases at J, with 16 bases in the middle. This CDR3 contains 15 residues.